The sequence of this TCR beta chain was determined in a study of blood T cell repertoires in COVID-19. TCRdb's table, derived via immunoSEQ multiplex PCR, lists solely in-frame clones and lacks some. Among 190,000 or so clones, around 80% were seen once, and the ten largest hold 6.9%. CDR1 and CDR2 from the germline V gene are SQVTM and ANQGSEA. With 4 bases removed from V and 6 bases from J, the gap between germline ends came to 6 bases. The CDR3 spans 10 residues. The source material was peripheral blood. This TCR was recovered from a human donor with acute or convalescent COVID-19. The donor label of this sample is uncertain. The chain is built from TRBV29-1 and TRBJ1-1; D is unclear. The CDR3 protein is CSVGRAEAFF. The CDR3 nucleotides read TGCAGCGTTGGTCGGGCTGAAGCTTTCTTT.